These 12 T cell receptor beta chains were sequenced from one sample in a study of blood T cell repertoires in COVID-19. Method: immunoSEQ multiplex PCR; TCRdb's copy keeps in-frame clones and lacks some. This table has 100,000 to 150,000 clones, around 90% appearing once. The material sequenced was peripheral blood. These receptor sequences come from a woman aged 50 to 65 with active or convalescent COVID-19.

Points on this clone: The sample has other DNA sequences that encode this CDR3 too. The CDR3 region is CASSSGQSNEKLFF. As DNA, the CDR3 is TGTGCCAGCAGCTCGGGACAGTCGAATGAAAAACTGTTTTTT. The V gene is TRBV5-5, the J gene TRBJ1-4, with 7 bases that match TRBD1. Germline CDR1 and CDR2: SGHKS and YYEKEE (reference sequence). After removal of 3 bases from V and 5 bases from J, the junction contained 4 bases not matched to a gene. CDR3 size: 14 residues.

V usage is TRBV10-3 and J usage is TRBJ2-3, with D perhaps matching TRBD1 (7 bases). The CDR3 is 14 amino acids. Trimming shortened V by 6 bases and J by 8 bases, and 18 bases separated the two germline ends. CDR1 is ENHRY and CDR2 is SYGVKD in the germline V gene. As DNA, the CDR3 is TGTGCCATCAGCGTGACCACAGGGGAGGTTACGCAGTATTTT. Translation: CAISVTTGEVTQYF.

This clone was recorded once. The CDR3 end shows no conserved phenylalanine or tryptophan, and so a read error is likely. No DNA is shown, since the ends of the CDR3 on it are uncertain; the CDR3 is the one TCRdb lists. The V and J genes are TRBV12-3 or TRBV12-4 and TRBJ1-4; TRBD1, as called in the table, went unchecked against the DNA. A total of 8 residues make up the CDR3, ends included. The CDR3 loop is CASSPDPS.

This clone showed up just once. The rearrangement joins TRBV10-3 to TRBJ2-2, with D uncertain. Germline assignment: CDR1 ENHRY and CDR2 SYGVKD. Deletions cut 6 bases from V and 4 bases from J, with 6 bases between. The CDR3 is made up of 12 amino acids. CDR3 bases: TGTGCCATCAGCCCAGGCACCGGGGAGCTGTTTTTT. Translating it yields CAISPGTGELFF.

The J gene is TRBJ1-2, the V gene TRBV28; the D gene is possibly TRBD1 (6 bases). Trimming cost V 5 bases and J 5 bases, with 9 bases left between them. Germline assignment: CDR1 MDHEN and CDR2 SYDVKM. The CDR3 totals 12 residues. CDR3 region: CASSDTGYGYTF. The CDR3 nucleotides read TGTGCCAGCAGTGATACAGGGTATGGCTACACCTTC.

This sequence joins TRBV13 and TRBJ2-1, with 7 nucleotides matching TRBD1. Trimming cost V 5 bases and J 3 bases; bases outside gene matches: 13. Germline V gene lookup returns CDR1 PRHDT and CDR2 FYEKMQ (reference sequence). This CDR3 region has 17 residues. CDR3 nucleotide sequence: TGTGCCAGCAGCATTATCCAAGGGACAGCTCTCTACAATGAGCAGTTCTTC. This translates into CASSIIQGTALYNEQFF.

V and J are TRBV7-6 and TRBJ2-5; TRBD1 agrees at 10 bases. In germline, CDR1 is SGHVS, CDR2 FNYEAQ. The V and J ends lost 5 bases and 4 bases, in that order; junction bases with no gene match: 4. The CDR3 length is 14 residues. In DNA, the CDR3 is TGTGCCAGCAGCCGGAGGGACAGGGGAGAGACCCAGTACTTC. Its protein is CASSRRDRGETQYF.

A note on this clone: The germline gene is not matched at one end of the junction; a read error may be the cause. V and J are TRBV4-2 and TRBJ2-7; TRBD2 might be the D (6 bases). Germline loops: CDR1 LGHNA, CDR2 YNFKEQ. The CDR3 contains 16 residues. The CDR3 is CASSQEWRGRTYEQHF. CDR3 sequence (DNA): TGTGCCAGCAGCCAAGAGTGGAGGGGAAGGACCTACGAGCAACACTTC.

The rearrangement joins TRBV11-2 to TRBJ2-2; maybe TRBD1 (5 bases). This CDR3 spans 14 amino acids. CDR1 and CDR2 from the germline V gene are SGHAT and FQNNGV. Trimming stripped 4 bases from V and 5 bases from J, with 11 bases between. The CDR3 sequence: CASSSPKGTGELFF. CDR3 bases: TGTGCCAGCAGCTCGCCCAAGGGGACCGGGGAGCTGTTTTTT.

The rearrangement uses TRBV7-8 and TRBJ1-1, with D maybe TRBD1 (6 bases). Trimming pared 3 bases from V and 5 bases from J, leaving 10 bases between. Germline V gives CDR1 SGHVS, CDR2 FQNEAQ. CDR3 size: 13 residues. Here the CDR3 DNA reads TGTGCCAGCAGCTTCGGGGGGCGGACTGAAGCTTTCTTT. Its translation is CASSFGGRTEAFF.

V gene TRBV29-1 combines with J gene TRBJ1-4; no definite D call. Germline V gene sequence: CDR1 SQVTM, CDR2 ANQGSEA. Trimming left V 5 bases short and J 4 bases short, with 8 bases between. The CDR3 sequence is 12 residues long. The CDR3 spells CSVRDYNEKLFF. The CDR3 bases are TGCAGCGTTCGGGATTATAATGAAAAACTGTTTTTT. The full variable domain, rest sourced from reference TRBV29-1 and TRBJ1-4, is SAVISQKPSRDICQRGTSLTIQCQVDSQVTMMFWYRQQPGQSLTLIATANQGSEATYESGFVIDKFPISRPNLTFSTLTVSNMSPEDSSIYLCSVRDYNEKLFFGSGTQLSVL.

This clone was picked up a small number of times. The CDR3 region has the DNA TGTGCCAGCAGCTTAGGGGGCAGCCAGCCCCAGCATTTT. It specifies CASSLGGSQPQHF. V usage is TRBV7-6 and J usage is TRBJ1-5; a weak D match, TRBD1 (5 bases). CDR3 length: 13 amino acids. Trimming removed 1 base at V and 7 bases at J, with 8 bases between. Germline CDR1 is SGHVS and CDR2 is FNYEAQ.